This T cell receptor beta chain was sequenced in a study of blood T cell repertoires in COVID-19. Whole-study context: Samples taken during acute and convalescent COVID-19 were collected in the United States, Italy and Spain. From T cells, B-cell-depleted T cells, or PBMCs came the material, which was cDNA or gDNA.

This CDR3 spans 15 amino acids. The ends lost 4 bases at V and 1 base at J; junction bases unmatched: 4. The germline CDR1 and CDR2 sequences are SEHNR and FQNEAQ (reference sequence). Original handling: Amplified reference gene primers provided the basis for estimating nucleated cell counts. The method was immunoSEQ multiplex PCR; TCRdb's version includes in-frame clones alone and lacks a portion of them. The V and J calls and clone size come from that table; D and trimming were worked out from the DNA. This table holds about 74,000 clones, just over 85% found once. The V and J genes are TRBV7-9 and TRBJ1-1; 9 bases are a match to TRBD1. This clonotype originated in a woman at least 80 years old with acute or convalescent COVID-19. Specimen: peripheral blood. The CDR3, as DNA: TGTGCCAGCAGCTGGGACAGGGTTGGGAACACTGAAGCTTTCTTT. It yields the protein CASSWDRVGNTEAFF. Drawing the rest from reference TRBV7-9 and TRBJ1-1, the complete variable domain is DTGVSQNPRHKITKRGQNVTFRCDPISEHNRLYWYRQTLGQGPEFLTYFQNEAQLEKSRLLSDRFSAERPKGSFSTLEIQRTEQGDSAMYLCASSWDRVGNTEAFFGQGTRLTVV.